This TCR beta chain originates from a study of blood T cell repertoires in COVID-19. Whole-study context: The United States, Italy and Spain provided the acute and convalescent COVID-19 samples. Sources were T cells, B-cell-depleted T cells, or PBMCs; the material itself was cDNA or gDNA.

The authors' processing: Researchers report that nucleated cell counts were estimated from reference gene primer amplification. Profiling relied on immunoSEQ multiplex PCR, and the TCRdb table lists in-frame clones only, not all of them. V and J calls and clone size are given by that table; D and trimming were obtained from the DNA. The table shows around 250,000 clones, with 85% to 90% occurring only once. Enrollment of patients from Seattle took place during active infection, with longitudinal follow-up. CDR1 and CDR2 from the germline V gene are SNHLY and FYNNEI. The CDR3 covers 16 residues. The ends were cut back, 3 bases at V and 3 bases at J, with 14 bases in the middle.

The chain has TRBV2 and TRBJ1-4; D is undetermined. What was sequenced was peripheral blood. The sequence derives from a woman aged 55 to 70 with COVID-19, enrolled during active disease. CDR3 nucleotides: TGTGCCAGCAGTGAGGGATCGAGGGTCCCTAATGAAAAACTGTTTTTT. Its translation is CASSEGSRVPNEKLFF.